Listed below are T cell receptor beta chains from one sample, sequenced in a study of T cell responses to AZD1222 COVID-19 vaccine. Generated by immunoSEQ multiplex PCR, the TCRdb table keeps only in-frame clones and is missing some. The sample includes around 150,000 clones, 90% to 95% of them seen just once. The starting material was peripheral blood, obtained 28 days after the second AZD1222 dose. The receptors here all came from an adult who received the AZD1222 COVID-19 vaccine. CDR3s include the opening cysteine and the closing phenylalanine or tryptophan. Each record gives: J gene, V gene, clone size, D gene, CDR3 protein, CDR3 DNA. The D gene is left open where the match is weak. For some rows the clone size is stated as once, few or many, or as a class when expanded; others skip it.

j_call: TRBJ1-1
v_call: TRBV2
clone_size: -
d_call: TRBD1
cdr3_aa: CASRGDSGTEAFF
cdr3_nt: TGTGCCAGCAGGGGGGACAGTGGCACTGAAGCTTTCTTT

j_call: TRBJ2-3
v_call: TRBV4-2
clone_size: -
d_call: TRBD1
cdr3_aa: CASSQEGTDTDTQYF
cdr3_nt: TGTGCCAGCAGCCAAGAAGGGACAGACACAGATACGCAGTATTTT

j_call: TRBJ2-2
v_call: TRBV7-8
clone_size: -
d_call: -
cdr3_aa: CASSLTSGRNTGELFF
cdr3_nt: TGTGCCAGCAGCCTCACCTCTGGACGGAACACCGGGGAGCTGTTTTTT

j_call: TRBJ2-7
v_call: TRBV2
clone_size: -
d_call: TRBD2
cdr3_aa: CASSEARGLAGRGSYEQYF
cdr3_nt: TGTGCCAGCAGTGAAGCACGAGGACTAGCGGGGCGGGGGTCCTACGAGCAGTACTTC

j_call: TRBJ1-4
v_call: TRBV2
clone_size: -
d_call: -
cdr3_aa: CASSDGNEKLFF
cdr3_nt: TGTGCCAGCAGTGACGGTAATGAAAAACTGTTTTTT

j_call: TRBJ1-6
v_call: TRBV5-4
clone_size: -
d_call: TRBD1
cdr3_aa: CASSSQGAGSPLHF
cdr3_nt: TGTGCCAGCAGCTCACAGGGGGCTGGATCACCCCTCCACTTT

j_call: TRBJ2-5
v_call: TRBV6-5
clone_size: -
d_call: TRBD1
cdr3_aa: CASSYRTGRETQYF
cdr3_nt: TGTGCCAGCAGCTACAGGACAGGGCGAGAGACCCAGTACTTC

j_call: TRBJ2-5
v_call: TRBV2
clone_size: -
d_call: -
cdr3_aa: CASSVLEETQYF
cdr3_nt: TGTGCCAGCTCCGTCTTGGAAGAGACCCAGTACTTC

j_call: TRBJ1-2
v_call: TRBV6-5
clone_size: -
d_call: -
cdr3_aa: CASRMNYGYTF
cdr3_nt: TGTGCCAGCAGGATGAACTATGGCTACACCTTC

j_call: TRBJ2-3
v_call: TRBV12-3/TRBV12-4
clone_size: -
d_call: -
cdr3_aa: CASSTQADTQYF
cdr3_nt: TGTGCCAGCAGTACCCAGGCAGATACGCAGTATTTT

j_call: TRBJ1-2
v_call: TRBV29-1
clone_size: -
d_call: -
cdr3_aa: CSVEDGERGYTF
cdr3_nt: TGCAGCGTTGAAGACGGGGAGAGGGGCTACACCTTC

j_call: TRBJ2-1
v_call: TRBV7-7
clone_size: -
d_call: -
cdr3_aa: CASSNKRVNEQFF
cdr3_nt: TGTGCCAGCAGCAATAAGCGGGTGAATGAGCAGTTCTTC

j_call: TRBJ1-1
v_call: TRBV6-2/TRBV6-3
clone_size: -
d_call: -
cdr3_aa: CASSYVPPATEAFF
cdr3_nt: TGTGCCAGCAGTTATGTGCCCCCGGCCACTGAAGCTTTCTTT

j_call: TRBJ1-2
v_call: TRBV10-1
clone_size: -
d_call: -
cdr3_aa: CASSESARGNGYTF
cdr3_nt: TGCGCCAGCAGTGAGTCGGCCAGGGGTAATGGCTACACCTTC

j_call: TRBJ2-1
v_call: TRBV7-8
clone_size: -
d_call: TRBD2
cdr3_aa: CASSLAGTSGSNEQFF
cdr3_nt: TGTGCCAGCAGCTTAGCCGGAACTAGCGGGAGTAATGAGCAGTTCTTC

j_call: TRBJ1-5
v_call: TRBV19
clone_size: -
d_call: -
cdr3_aa: CASSFRTSLGVYSNQPQHF
cdr3_nt: TGTGCCAGTAGTTTTCGGACATCACTGGGGGTATATAGCAATCAGCCCCAGCATTTT

j_call: TRBJ1-4
v_call: TRBV6-5
clone_size: -
d_call: -
cdr3_aa: CASSPTGSLEEKLFF
cdr3_nt: TGTGCCAGCAGCCCAACAGGGTCACTGGAGGAAAAACTGTTTTTT

j_call: TRBJ1-3
v_call: TRBV10-3
clone_size: once
d_call: -
cdr3_aa: CAISEGVESGNTIYF
cdr3_nt: TGTGCCATCAGTGAAGGCGTTGAATCTGGAAACACCATATATTTT

j_call: TRBJ1-4
v_call: TRBV12-3/TRBV12-4
clone_size: -
d_call: -
cdr3_aa: CASSPGNEKLFF
cdr3_nt: TGTGCCAGCAGCCCGGGGAATGAAAAACTGTTTTTT

j_call: TRBJ1-1
v_call: TRBV27
clone_size: -
d_call: -
cdr3_aa: CASSLVVNTEAFF
cdr3_nt: TGTGCCAGCAGTTTGGTGGTGAACACTGAAGCTTTCTTT

j_call: TRBJ1-2
v_call: TRBV25-1
clone_size: -
d_call: TRBD1
cdr3_aa: CASSDPRSGGDYGYTF
cdr3_nt: TGTGCCAGCAGTGACCCTCGGTCAGGGGGAGACTATGGCTACACCTTC

j_call: TRBJ1-2
v_call: TRBV5-1
clone_size: -
d_call: -
cdr3_aa: CASSFTGEHLNGYTF
cdr3_nt: TGCGCCAGCAGCTTCACGGGGGAACATCTCAACGGCTACACCTTC

j_call: TRBJ2-1
v_call: TRBV11-2
clone_size: once
d_call: -
cdr3_aa: CASSPVSGSSYNEQFF
cdr3_nt: TGTGCCAGCAGCCCCGTGTCGGGGAGCTCCTACAATGAGCAGTTCTTC

j_call: TRBJ2-1
v_call: TRBV28
clone_size: -
d_call: TRBD2
cdr3_aa: CASSLYLPLAGGGGYNEQFF
cdr3_nt: TGTGCCAGCAGTTTATACCTGCCCCTAGCGGGGGGAGGGGGCTACAATGAGCAGTTCTTC

j_call: TRBJ1-1
v_call: TRBV30
clone_size: -
d_call: -
cdr3_aa: CAWSEGSNTEAFF
cdr3_nt: TGTGCCTGGAGTGAGGGCAGCAACACTGAAGCTTTCTTT

j_call: TRBJ2-3
v_call: TRBV2
clone_size: -
d_call: -
cdr3_aa: CASSPGEADTQYF
cdr3_nt: TGTGCCAGCAGTCCAGGGGAGGCAGATACGCAGTATTTT

j_call: TRBJ1-2
v_call: TRBV18
clone_size: -
d_call: -
cdr3_aa: CASSPPTAIYGYTF
cdr3_nt: TGTGCCAGCTCACCCCCGACGGCTATATATGGCTACACCTTC

j_call: TRBJ2-3
v_call: TRBV10-1
clone_size: -
d_call: -
cdr3_aa: CASSTSTDTQYF
cdr3_nt: TGCGCCAGCAGTACTAGCACAGATACGCAGTATTTT

j_call: TRBJ1-5
v_call: TRBV6-2/TRBV6-3
clone_size: -
d_call: -
cdr3_aa: CASSREPKRDQPQHF
cdr3_nt: TGTGCCAGCAGCCGCGAACCGAAGCGGGATCAGCCCCAGCATTTT

j_call: TRBJ2-7
v_call: TRBV7-9
clone_size: -
d_call: -
cdr3_aa: CASSLSGLPYEQYF
cdr3_nt: TGTGCCAGCAGCTTATCCGGGTTACCCTACGAGCAGTACTTC

j_call: TRBJ1-2
v_call: TRBV28
clone_size: -
d_call: -
cdr3_aa: CASSPGGGYYGYTF
cdr3_nt: TGTGCCAGCAGTCCCGGAGGAGGGTACTATGGCTACACCTTC

j_call: TRBJ1-2
v_call: TRBV5-1
clone_size: -
d_call: -
cdr3_aa: CASSLQGREGYTF
cdr3_nt: TGCGCCAGCAGCTTGCAGGGGAGGGAGGGCTACACCTTC

j_call: TRBJ2-5
v_call: TRBV6-1
clone_size: once
d_call: -
cdr3_aa: CASSEGGGAETQYF
cdr3_nt: TGTGCCAGCAGTGAAGGGGGTGGGGCAGAGACCCAGTACTTC

j_call: TRBJ2-1
v_call: TRBV7-2
clone_size: -
d_call: -
cdr3_aa: CASSFLSGTLYNEQFF
cdr3_nt: TGTGCCAGCAGCTTCTTGTCCGGGACGTTATACAATGAGCAGTTCTTC

j_call: TRBJ2-2
v_call: TRBV2
clone_size: -
d_call: -
cdr3_aa: CASSGTRLGTGELFF
cdr3_nt: TGTGCCAGCAGTGGAACTAGGTTGGGCACCGGGGAGCTGTTTTTT

j_call: TRBJ2-3
v_call: TRBV11-1
clone_size: -
d_call: -
cdr3_aa: CASSSGGLITDTQYF
cdr3_nt: TGTGCCAGCAGCTCGGGTGGACTCATTACAGATACGCAGTATTTT

j_call: TRBJ2-2
v_call: TRBV3-1/TRBV3-2
clone_size: -
d_call: -
cdr3_aa: CASSPTTLAGELFF
cdr3_nt: TGTGCCAGCAGCCCGACTACCCTCGCCGGGGAGCTGTTTTTT

j_call: TRBJ1-6
v_call: TRBV6-5
clone_size: once
d_call: -
cdr3_aa: CASKRWSDNSPLHF
cdr3_nt: TGTGCCAGCAAAAGGTGGTCTGATAATTCACCCCTCCACTTT

j_call: TRBJ1-1
v_call: TRBV27
clone_size: -
d_call: -
cdr3_aa: CASSFTVNTEAFF
cdr3_nt: TGTGCCAGCAGTTTTACGGTGAACACTGAAGCTTTCTTT

j_call: TRBJ1-4
v_call: TRBV14
clone_size: -
d_call: -
cdr3_aa: CASSSRVREKLFF
cdr3_nt: TGTGCCAGCAGCAGCCGGGTTCGGGAAAAACTGTTTTTT